This paragraph reports one TCR beta chain. This sample stems from a study of cytomegalovirus exposure and HLA in healthy donors. PCR involved 60 Vbeta and 13 Jbeta primers. Produced via immunoSEQ multiplex PCR; TCRdb's table is partial and in-frame only. The profile covers 120,000 or so clones, with under 85% appearing a single time and roughly 4% taken by the ten largest. V was trimmed by 0 bases and J by 4 bases, leaving 9 bases between them. The CDR3 runs 14 residues. Germline V CDR1 and CDR2: WNHNN, SYGVQD (reference sequence). The sample taken for sequencing was PBMCs. The sequence derives from a human donor in good health. This chain joins TRBV10-1 and TRBJ1-1, with TRBD1 as a possible D gene (5 bases). The CDR3 region has the DNA TGCGCCAGCAGTGAGTCCGGGGGGACCACTGAAGCTTTCTTT. Its translation is CASSESGGTTEAFF.